What follows are 26 T cell receptor beta chains derived from one specimen sequenced in a study of cytomegalovirus exposure and HLA in healthy donors (dated by TCRdb to 2016 to 2017). Receptor libraries were prepared by the immunoSEQ multiplex PCR assay. The multiplex PCR relied on a mix of 60 forward primers for TCR Vbeta segments and 13 reverse primers for TCR Jbeta segments. TCRdb re-hosts the immuneACCESS table, in-frame sequences only. Its copies lack some clones; in the studies checked, an unresolved V gene accounts for under half of them, and the cause for the rest is not known. This sample comprises 150,000 to 200,000 clones, roughly 80% of them detected only once. The ten largest clones add up to 13% of the sample. Material for sequencing was PBMCs. The receptors derive from a woman aged 45-59 years in good health and CMV-seropositive.

Only a few counts were recorded for this clone. The chain carries TRBV25-1 and TRBJ2-7; TRBD2 might be the D (6 bases). V lost 4 bases and J 0 bases, leaving 16 bases between the germline ends. Per germline, CDR1 MGHDK and CDR2 SYGVNS. This CDR3 contains 16 residues. The CDR3 here is CASSGGGGLSSYEQYF. CDR3 coding DNA: TGTGCCAGCAGTGGTGGGGGAGGACTTAGCTCCTACGAGCAGTACTTC.

The V call is TRBV7-8, the J call TRBJ2-2; a weak D match, TRBD2 (6 bases). The CDR3 extends over 13 amino acids. The V end was cut by 6 bases, the J end by 5 bases, with 10 bases between. CDR1 is SGHVS and CDR2 is FQNEAQ in the germline V gene. For the CDR3, the DNA is TGTGCCAGCAGTTCTGGGGGGACCGGGGAGCTGTTTTTT. The encoded protein is CASSSGGTGELFF.

The chain recombines TRBV9 with TRBJ2-3; D is perhaps TRBD1 (6 bases). The CDR3 extends over 17 amino acids. The germline CDR1 and CDR2 sequences are SGDLS and YYNGEE. V was clipped by 4 bases and J by 4 bases, with 22 bases between them. The CDR3 reads CASSRFSGQTSADTQYF. Here the CDR3 DNA reads TGTGCCAGCAGCCGGTTTAGTGGACAGACCTCCGCAGATACGCAGTATTTT.

This chain connects TRBV5-6 to TRBJ1-3; TRBD1 agrees at 9 bases. The CDR3 runs to 17 residues. Germline CDR1 is SGHDT and CDR2 is YYEEEE. V gave up 0 bases and J gave up 2 bases; unmatched junction bases: 6. This chain's CDR3 is CASSLVGQGTAGNTIYF. The CDR3 DNA sequence: TGTGCCAGCAGCTTGGTCGGACAGGGGACTGCTGGAAACACCATATATTTT.

This chain uses TRBV6-1 with TRBJ1-1; 12 bases map to TRBD1. This CDR3 region has 17 residues. V was pared by 0 bases and J by 6 bases, with 8 bases of the junction left unmatched. Germline V CDR1 and CDR2: MNHNS, SASEGT. The CDR3 here is CASSEAWGQGARAEAFF. CDR3 bases: TGTGCCAGCAGTGAAGCATGGGGACAGGGGGCGCGGGCTGAAGCTTTCTTT.

The chain recombines TRBV12-5 with TRBJ1-6; 10 bases are shared with TRBD1. Losses at the gene ends were 10 bases for V and 10 bases for J; bases not matched to a gene: 4. CDR1 is LGHNT, CDR2 FRNRAP, per germline. The CDR3 runs 12 residues. CDR3 bases: TGTGCTATCGGGACAGGGGTATCACCCCTCCACTTT. Encoded protein: CAIGTGVSPLHF.

This clone was counted a few times. The chain employs TRBV19 and TRBJ1-5; 7 bases fit TRBD1. The CDR3 runs 17 residues. Trimming at V came to 7 bases and at J to 3 bases, leaving 15 bases not matched to a gene. CDR1 is LNHDA, CDR2 SQIVND, per germline (reference sequence). The CDR3 region has the DNA TGTGCCAGTAAGTCGGCTCAGGGGGACGTGGTCAATCAGCCCCAGCATTTT. Its protein product is CASKSAQGDVVNQPQHF.

The chain employs TRBV7-2 and TRBJ1-1, with 8 bases that match TRBD1. Germline CDR1 reads SGHTA; CDR2 reads FQGNSA. J lost 1 base, V lost 5 bases, and 0 bases had no gene match. The CDR3 spans 13 residues. The CDR3 region is CASSGQGNTEAFF. The CDR3 DNA reads as TGTGCCAGCAGCGGACAGGGGAACACTGAAGCTTTCTTT.

The genes are TRBV27 and TRBJ1-1, with D uncertain. The CDR3 length is 14 residues. In germline, CDR1 is MNHEY, CDR2 SMNVEV (reference sequence). The V end lost 3 bases, the J end lost 6 bases, and 14 bases lay between the germline ends. The CDR3 here is CASSFGIGAAEAFF. The CDR3 DNA sequence: TGTGCCAGCAGTTTCGGGATTGGAGCGGCTGAAGCTTTCTTT.

The J gene is TRBJ1-2, the V gene TRBV5-4; possible D gene TRBD1, 5 bases. Deletions cut 4 bases from V and 1 base from J, with 11 bases between. Germline assignment: CDR1 SGHNT and CDR2 YYREEE (reference sequence). The CDR3 totals 14 residues. The CDR3 nucleotides read TGTGCCAGCAGCAAGGACACAAATAACTATGGCTACACCTTC. It specifies CASSKDTNNYGYTF.

This clone came up a few times. This chain connects TRBV6-4 to TRBJ2-2, with D uncertain. V was shortened by 4 bases and J by 6 bases, with 9 bases between the two germline ends. Germline assignment: CDR1 MRHNA and CDR2 SNTAGT. This CDR3 region has 13 residues. This CDR3 is CASSVEEAGELFF. The CDR3 DNA is TGTGCCAGCAGTGTAGAAGAGGCCGGGGAGCTGTTTTTT.

In this sample, this clone turned up a few times. This rearrangement joins TRBV5-1 to TRBJ1-4, with 8 bases matching TRBD1. V lost 2 bases and J lost 2; bases outside the gene matches: 2. Germline V lookup: CDR1 SGHRS, CDR2 YFSETQ. There are 15 residues in the CDR3. CDR3 coding DNA: TGCGCCAGCAGCTTTACAGGGGGGACTAATGAAAAACTGTTTTTT. This encodes CASSFTGGTNEKLFF.

The V and J genes are TRBV6-5 and TRBJ2-5; the D gene is possibly TRBD1 (6 bases). Germline V lookup: CDR1 MNHEY, CDR2 SVGAGI. The CDR3 is 13 amino acids. V was pared by 5 bases and J by 1 base, with 8 bases between. The CDR3 sequence: CASSRTVQETQYF. The CDR3 DNA follows: TGTGCCAGCAGTAGGACAGTCCAAGAGACCCAGTACTTC.

This clone was counted only a few times. V and J are TRBV5-5 and TRBJ2-1, with D perhaps TRBD2 (7 bases). The germline V gene has CDR1 SGHKS and CDR2 YYEKEE (reference sequence). The CDR3 loop spans 15 amino acids. Trimming took off 0 bases at V and 2 bases at J, with 9 bases between the two ends. DNA for the CDR3: TGTGCCAGCAGCTTGGGCGGGGGCCCCTACAATGAGCAGTTCTTC. Protein product: CASSLGGGPYNEQFF.

Concerning this clone itself: The same CDR3 also results from other DNA sequences found in this sample. The J gene is TRBJ2-7, the V gene TRBV7-9, with 7 positions matching TRBD1. V shed 3 bases, J shed 4 bases, and the junction held 3 bases outside the gene matches. Germline values: CDR1 SEHNR, CDR2 FQNEAQ (reference sequence). CDR3 size: 13 residues. The CDR3 sequence is CASSLTGTYEQYF. In nucleotides, the CDR3 is TGTGCCAGCAGCTTGACAGGGACGTACGAGCAGTACTTC.

The chain joins TRBV5-6 to TRBJ2-5; D ambiguous. The DNA end is more similar to TRBJ2-7, so the J call may be wrong. The CDR3 spans 14 residues. Germline assignment: CDR1 SGHDT and CDR2 YYEEEE. The CDR3 loop is CASSHVRSSYEQYF. The CDR3 DNA sequence: TGTGCCAGCAGCCATGTACGGAGCTCCTACGAGCAGTACTTC.

This chain connects TRBV5-4 to TRBJ1-1; D may be TRBD1 (6 bases). This CDR3 has 16 residues. Trimming removed 5 bases at V and 0 bases at J, with 17 bases between. Germline assignment: CDR1 SGHNT and CDR2 YYREEE (reference sequence). The CDR3 region is CASRLTGFGMNTEAFF. The CDR3 DNA follows: TGTGCCAGCAGACTTACAGGGTTCGGGATGAACACTGAAGCTTTCTTT.

The V and J genes are TRBV6-4 and TRBJ1-5; D gene ambiguous. The length of the CDR3 is 11 residues. V was clipped by 4 bases and J by 8 bases, with 6 bases between them. Germline CDR1 MRHNA, CDR2 SNTAGT. The CDR3 DNA is TGTGCCAGCAGTGGCGGGGAGCCCCAGCATTTT. It encodes CASSGGEPQHF.

This clone was seen only a few times. The chain recombines TRBV4-2 with TRBJ1-5, with 8 bases fitting TRBD1. The CDR3 contains 16 residues. The germline gives CDR1 LGHNA, CDR2 YNFKEQ. Trimming removed 4 bases from V and 5 bases from J; junction bases left unmatched: 10. The CDR3 reads CASSPRHRGADQPQHF. The CDR3 nucleotides read TGTGCCAGCAGCCCCCGGCACAGGGGGGCAGATCAGCCCCAGCATTTT.

This chain uses TRBV10-1 with TRBJ2-7, with a weak D call TRBD2 (5 bases). The CDR3 is 11 amino acids. V shed 2 bases and J shed 6 bases, with 5 bases lying between them. Germline CDR1 and CDR2: WNHNN and SYGVQD (reference sequence). This CDR3 reads CASSEGGEQYF. The CDR3 coding sequence is TGCGCCAGCAGTGAGGGAGGCGAGCAGTACTTC.

This clone appeared once. The rearrangement uses TRBV6-1 and TRBJ1-1; 7 bases align to TRBD1. The ends lost 10 bases at V and 0 bases at J; junction bases unmatched: 5. Germline V gives CDR1 MNHNS, CDR2 SASEGT. The CDR3 runs to 13 residues. CDR3 residues: CANRQGLNTEAFF. CDR3 DNA: TGTGCCAACCGACAGGGATTGAACACTGAAGCTTTCTTT.

This chain connects TRBV11-2 to TRBJ2-1, with 7 bases identical to TRBD1. CDR1 SGHAT and CDR2 FQNNGV come from the germline V gene. The ends lost 6 bases at V and 1 base at J; junction bases unmatched: 9. The CDR3 runs to 16 residues. The CDR3 coding sequence is TGTGCCAGCAGTTCAATGAGGGGGCTGTCCTACAATGAGCAGTTCTTC. Amino acid sequence: CASSSMRGLSYNEQFF.

V is TRBV27 and J is TRBJ2-7, with 8 bases fitting TRBD1. Germline CDR1 is MNHEY and CDR2 is SMNVEV (reference sequence). Trimming removed 6 bases from V and 1 base from J; junction bases left unmatched: 5. The CDR3 runs to 14 residues. This chain's CDR3 is CASSRTGPSYEQYF. CDR3 nucleotide sequence: TGTGCCAGCAGCCGGACAGGGCCATCCTACGAGCAGTACTTC.

This clone was recorded a few times. The chain is built from TRBV5-6 and TRBJ2-5; D remains ambiguous. Trimming cost V 0 bases and J 2 bases, with 5 bases left between them. The CDR3 spans 13 residues. The germline V gene has CDR1 SGHDT and CDR2 YYEEEE. The CDR3 loop reads CASSLDSQETQYF. The CDR3 nucleotides read TGTGCCAGCAGCTTGGACAGTCAAGAGACCCAGTACTTC.

This chain links TRBV7-2 with TRBJ2-7; TRBD2 agrees at 9 bases. The CDR3 is made up of 16 amino acids. Germline CDR1 reads SGHTA; CDR2 reads FQGNSA. V was clipped by 3 bases and J by 2 bases; unmatched bases: 8. DNA of the CDR3: TGTGCCAGCAGCTTTTCGGGCGGGGGGGCCCCCTACGAGCAGTACTTC. It is translated as CASSFSGGGAPYEQYF.

The V call is TRBV19, the J call TRBJ2-7, with D perhaps TRBD1 (6 bases). Trimming pared 6 bases from V and 2 bases from J, leaving 14 bases between. Germline CDR1 is LNHDA and CDR2 is SQIVND (reference sequence). The CDR3 sequence is 14 residues long. CDR3 protein: CASSLGTPAYEQYF. In DNA, the CDR3 is TGTGCCAGTAGCCTCGGGACACCGGCCTACGAGCAGTACTTC.